This T cell receptor beta chain was found in a study of regulatory T cells in long-lasting Graves disease. This CDR3 spans 16 amino acids. Trimming left V 3 bases short and J 10 bases short, with 24 bases between. In germline, CDR1 is SNHLY, CDR2 FYNNEI. Building of the TCR beta libraries involved iRepertoire HTBI primers and Arm-PCR of CDR3 regions. From the multiplex PCR reads, TCRdb called clonotypes with MiXCR, one entry per CDR3 protein. The sample lists 400,000 to 500,000 distinct CDR3 sequences, around 13% occurring once. This clonotype was observed at least ten times. Described time point: newly diagnosed GD, antithyroid drugs for less than 3 months. PBMC-derived RNA was used for the TCR library. The data were also submitted as part of a second study, on T cells in Graves' hyperthyroidism and ophthalmopathy. That paper notes: The HTBI primer set was used in a first-round RT-PCR of the TCR CDR3.

The sequencing here drew on peripheral blood mononuclear cells (PBMCs), taken at new diagnosis, from a patient treated with antithyroid drugs. The origin of this receptor is a woman between 50 and 59 years old with Graves disease. The J gene is TRBJ1-1, the V gene TRBV2, with D perhaps matching TRBD1 (6 bases). The CDR3 DNA follows: TGTGCCAGCAGTGAGGGGAGGGGTGGACAGCGGCTCGGAGCTTTCTTT. It encodes CASSEGRGGQRLGAFF.